This TCR beta chain was identified during a study of cytomegalovirus exposure and HLA in healthy donors (dated by TCRdb to the late 2010s). A note on the overall study: According to an earlier analysis of a few hundred of the donors, roughly 180 million T cells yielded 90 million to 140 million unique TCR beta sequences and about 280 Gb of sequence data. The study used immunosequencing to profile the T cell repertoires of several hundred subjects and linked those repertoires to cytomegalovirus serostatus. Across 300 to 400 genotyped donors of the cohort, an average of roughly 250,000 unique TCR beta nucleotide sequences per donor were sequenced, and about a sixth of those sequences were non-productive. The genetic ancestry cluster associated with self-reported Caucasian donors included 81% of the roughly 400 genotyped donors. HLA typing included class I and class II loci at four-digit resolution. Along with the 666-subject first cohort, a separate validation cohort of about 110 different subjects was used. The later analysis used no new phenotypic data to find candidate immune exposures, relying instead on TCR beta sequences and their occurrence across donors. An early release that covered fewer than 800 HLA-typed donors contained around 330 gigabases of sequencing data and about 93 million unique TCR sequences. About 5 DR-DQ haplotypes were handled as single units for association and clustering, since linkage in the cohort was strong. To predict cytomegalovirus infection status, the study brought together high-throughput TCR immunosequencing, statistical association of individual TCRs with disease status, and machine learning. The study aimed to test whether cataloging public T cell receptors could reveal signatures of past pathogen exposure. The number of typed donors differed by locus: about 620-640 for A, B, C, DRB1 and DQB1; roughly 510 for DQA1; approximately 600 for DPA1; and some 430 for DPB1. All discovery cohort repertoires had been generated on a single sequencing platform. In an earlier analysis of roughly 600 of the donors, high-throughput TCR beta sequencing was used to judge whether each TCR beta V gene segment behaved as functional or pseudogenic. Alongside the repertoire data, information on donor age, sex, ethnicity and CMV serostatus was compiled. Genome-wide SNP genotypes for about 60% of the roughly 700 donors were used in a later genetic analysis, which treated that subset as a discovery cohort. In a later analysis, previously published TCR beta repertoires from 666 donors were re-analyzed and high-resolution HLA genotyping was added so that TCR occurrence patterns could be studied. Overall study outcomes, separate from this receptor: An association between a missense DCLRE1C variant and V-gene and J-gene trimming of TCR beta chains was found in a later genetic analysis and replicated in an independent cohort. Because HLA typing was unavailable for some donors at each locus, only the typed subset was used in association tests. In a later analysis, HLA-associated TCR beta chains showed more clonal expansion and lower generation probabilities than non-associated chains that were equally common. Some IMGT-functional V segments, including TRBV6-2 and TRBV6-3, could not be distinguished by the 87-base-pair reads and were therefore excluded. In an earlier analysis of about 540 of the donors, most TCR beta V segments were observed in productive rearrangements about 90% or about 30% of the time, broadly matching IMGT annotations. When HLA alleles, especially DR and DQ, strongly co-occurred, TCR associations were difficult to assign to individual alleles. The cohort was sequenced for TCR beta chains only, and without alpha or paired-chain data the features that could be detected were limited. Correlated functional status among segregating V segments might reflect linkage disequilibrium, but an unknown experimental factor could not be ruled out. The authors suggested that the approach could potentially be extended to other disease states and immunological phenotypes. In a later analysis, most CMV-associated TCR beta chains were found to appear HLA-restricted, with HLA associations seemingly driven largely by CMV exposure. CMV serostatus was the only immune exposure information available for the cohort. A few of the identified cytomegalovirus-associated TCR beta chains were confirmed in vitro to be specific for cytomegalovirus antigens. A further reported finding was that TCR beta sequences accurately predicted the HLA-A and HLA-B alleles for most subjects in the first cohort. A later analysis reported that several top co-occurrence clusters appeared linked to parvovirus B19, influenza, CMV and Epstein-Barr virus. Because counts were too low, seventeen rarely observed V segments, including chromosome 9 orphons, were excluded from the earlier analysis of fewer than 650 of the donors. While some public TCRs were present in many individuals, most TCR sequences turned up only very rarely across donors. In a later analysis, the rate of TCR association differed among HLA loci, with DRB1 alleles having the most associated TCRs and HLA-C alleles having the fewest. In the study, some 160 TCR beta chains were listed as associated with cytomegalovirus. The classifier was reported to diagnose cytomegalovirus status with high specificity and sensitivity in both the original cohort and the validation cohort. The sequencing pipeline was judged likely to have produced a cluster of highly shared sequence variants as a technical artifact. In a later genetic analysis, fewer N-insertions in productive TCRs were reported among donors in an Asian-associated ancestry cluster than the approximately 710-donor mean. A later analysis associated 16,951 TCR beta sequences with specific HLA alleles at a false discovery rate of 0.05. Presence/absence analyses assumed roughly uniform sequencing depth across donors, an assumption that may not hold.

The cohort comprised approximately 700 healthy bone marrow donors. At the time of sampling, every cohort member was nominally healthy, though immune exposures that went unrecorded were likely present. The donor was CMV seropositive and was included in the group of 250 to 350 seropositive cohort members. Each donor provided a peripheral blood sample, and peripheral blood mononuclear cells were used for TCR beta sequencing. The Qiagen DNeasy Blood Extraction Kit was used to extract genomic DNA from the blood cell samples. This clone was found a few times. Its recognized antigen is unknown. No base qualities exist here, and no much larger clone lies one base off it. V is reduced by 3 bases and J by 3 bases, leaving a spacing of 5 bases between them. The CDR3 runs 12 residues from the cysteine to the phenylalanine. CDR3 DNA only is kept here, 36 bases in frame from base 1. CDR1 and CDR2, looked up from the germline V gene, are ENHRY and SYGVKD.

The protocol used for the library was the immunoSEQ multiplex PCR assay. A mixture of 60 forward primers for TCR Vbeta segments and 13 reverse primers for TCR Jbeta segments was used in the multiplex PCR. Amplification of the CDR3 region of rearranged TCR beta genes was performed with a multiplex PCR assay on genomic DNA. Amplified TCR beta libraries were sequenced as 87-base-pair reads on the Illumina HiSeq System. The original pipeline was this. Across the 640 or so repertoires, a later analysis counted roughly 77 million unique TCR beta chains, roughly 11 million of which were shared by at least two donors. To remove PCR and sequencing errors, raw reads were error-corrected and collapsed into unique sequences using a nearest-neighbor algorithm that merged closely related sequences. To assign V, D and J gene segments, CDR3 sequences were aligned to IMGT reference sequences. For a sequence to be retained, a match of at least six nucleotides was required to both a V gene segment and a J gene segment. Rearrangements were classified as productive when the CDR3 lacked stop codons and remained in frame with V and J, and all other rearrangements were classified as non-productive. Following IMGT convention, CDR3 was defined as the stretch from the second conserved V-encoded cysteine to the conserved J-encoded phenylalanine. In an earlier analysis of more than 550 of the donors, sequences lacking an unambiguous match to a single V gene segment were excluded. An earlier analysis of roughly 590 of the donors called V segments functional above 56.7% productive rearrangements and segregating when the between-donor standard deviation exceeded 5%. A statistical classification framework was developed to diagnose cytomegalovirus status using the catalog of TCR beta chain sequences. V and J gene assignment, in a later analysis, came from comparing TCR nucleotide sequences with IMGT/GENE-DB human TR gene sequences. A later analysis assigned CDR3 sequences and most-parsimonious VDJ recombination scenarios with the TCRdist pipeline. In a later analysis, each TCR beta chain was defined by its CDR3 amino acid sequence together with its V-gene family, and reads without a unique V-gene family were excluded. To address suspected cross-contamination and a sequencing artifact, a later analysis removed a few hundred highly shared, low-generation-probability nucleotide sequences. In a later analysis, a clonal expansion index for each public chain was calculated from normalized within-repertoire ranks of inferred template counts. A later analysis computed generation probabilities with a VDJ recombination model fitted to out-of-frame rearrangements, and checked the results against IGoR. Hypergeometric tests were used in a later analysis to score TCR-TCR, TCR-HLA and TCR-CMV co-occurrence, with a repertoire-size bias correction applied to the TCR pairs. To estimate false discovery rates, a later analysis permuted the HLA or CMV assignments 20 times. A later analysis grouped co-occurring TCRs with DBSCAN, adding TCRdist sequence similarity when clustering within HLA-allele-positive subsets. Repertoires with fewer than 30,000 or more than 120,000 public chains, plus five repertoires with anomalous nucleotide sharing, were excluded from co-occurrence clustering. The immuneACCESS repertoire file appears here via TCRdb, limited to in-frame rearrangements. These files lack a portion of the clones; in checked studies, under half of the deficit traces to unresolved V genes, and the cause of the others is not known. The DNA gave D and trimming, while V, J and clone size come from that table. Within this sample are about 160,000 clones, with roughly 71% of them counted one time only. Approximately 3% of the sample is taken by the ten largest.

The rearrangement combines TRBV10-3 with TRBJ1-2; there is no confident call for the D gene. The TCR comes from a woman between 45 and 60 years old in good health and CMV-seropositive. The sequencing sample was made of PBMCs. The CDR3 is CAISELDYGYTF. The nucleotide sequence reads as follows: TGTGCCATCAGTGAATTAGACTATGGCTACACCTTC.